This record concerns one TCR beta chain sequence. Its cognate antigen is unknown. This sample is drawn from a study of OX40 agonist ivuxolimab in advanced cancers. Broader study findings: Some patients who did not respond also had low normalized T-cell clonal expansion.

The assay was immunoSEQ multiplex PCR, and TCRdb's table has in-frame clones only and misses some. Here the sample spans tens of thousands of clones, 84% being singletons. The receptor was isolated from an adult with an advanced solid tumor such as melanoma, head and neck, liver or kidney cancer. Here the sequenced sample was CD4+ or CD8+ T cells sorted from blood, taken in a trial of the OX40 agonist ivuxolimab.

CDR3 nucleotides: TGTGCCAGCAGTACTCGGACAGGGGGCTACGAGCAGTACTTC. This codes for CASSTRTGGYEQYF. The chain links TRBV6-1 to TRBJ2-7; TRBD1 matches 10 bases. The CDR3 is made up of 14 amino acids. Germline values: CDR1 MNHNS, CDR2 SASEGT. Unmatched junction bases numbered 4, after V lost 5 bases and J lost 3 bases.